This T cell receptor beta chain was sequenced in a study of preoperative IRX-2 immunotherapy in early breast cancer. V was clipped by 2 bases and J by 7 bases; unmatched bases: 3. This CDR3 contains 14 residues. Germline V lookup: CDR1 SGHRS, CDR2 YFSETQ. Noted treatment: preoperative locoregional IRX-2 cytokine immunotherapy. Preoperative locoregional IRX-2 cytokine immunotherapy was tested in the phase Ib source study. Assay used: immunoSEQ multiplex PCR; TCRdb lists only in-frame clones, some missing. The repertoire holds around 29,000 clones, with around 91% as singletons. The sample was collected from a patient treated with IRX-2 immunotherapy. The sequence came from a human donor with breast cancer. The chain uses TRBV5-1 and TRBJ2-2, with 9 bases lining up with TRBD2. CDR3 in amino acids: CASSFSSGVGELFF. DNA for the CDR3: TGCGCCAGCAGCTTTTCTAGCGGGGTCGGGGAGCTGTTTTTT.